The 8 T cell receptor beta chains in this list originate from one sample, sequenced in a study of blood T cell repertoires in COVID-19. Some clones are missing from TCRdb's copy, which holds only in-frame ones; the method was immunoSEQ multiplex PCR. The data hold some 110,000 clones, with roughly 80% observed a single time. Material: peripheral blood. The receptors come from a woman of 80 years or more with acute or convalescent COVID-19.

This clone was counted between two and nine times. V and J are TRBV5-4 and TRBJ2-5; perhaps TRBD2 as D (6 bases). This CDR3 is built from 16 residues. The germline V and J ends were trimmed by 0 bases and 5 bases, with 17 bases remaining between them. Germline assignment: CDR1 SGHNT and CDR2 YYREEE (reference sequence). Here the CDR3 reads CASSLGSSSGGETQYF. CDR3 bases: TGTGCCAGCAGCTTGGGATCGTCGTCCGGAGGGGAGACCCAGTACTTC.

The chain couples TRBV5-1 to TRBJ1-1; D not certain. The CDR3 is made up of 15 amino acids. Germline values: CDR1 SGHRS, CDR2 YFSETQ. V gave up 7 bases and J gave up 0 bases, with 16 bases separating them. CDR3 amino acids: CASHPSGNMNTEAFF. CDR3 DNA sequence: TGCGCCAGCCACCCTAGCGGGAACATGAACACTGAAGCTTTCTTT.

The CDR3 loop is CASSLVGDPDLGGELFF. The CDR3 region has the DNA TGCGCCAGCAGCTTGGTCGGCGATCCGGATCTAGGCGGGGAGCTGTTTTTT. The chain has TRBV5-1 and TRBJ2-2, with no clear D. The CDR3 length is 17 residues. The germline V gene has CDR1 SGHRS and CDR2 YFSETQ. V lost 0 bases, J lost 7 bases, and 19 bases lay in between.

The chain couples TRBV18 to TRBJ2-1; TRBD1 agrees at 10 bases. The length of the CDR3 is 15 residues. Germline CDR1 reads KGHSH; CDR2 reads LQKENI. With V trimmed by 3 bases and J by 8 bases, 7 bases remained unmatched. The CDR3 reads CASSPRGQGTHEQFF. Written as DNA, the CDR3 is TGTGCCAGCTCACCTCGGGGACAGGGGACCCATGAGCAGTTCTTC.

The CDR3 DNA reads as TGTGCCATCAGTGAGTCGGTGAGCGGCTACACCTTC. Translated: CAISESVSGYTF. This rearrangement joins TRBV10-3 to TRBJ1-2; D call uncertain. V lost 0 bases and J 8 bases, leaving 7 bases between the germline ends. CDR1 and CDR2 (germline): ENHRY, SYGVKD. This CDR3 is built from 12 residues.

The chain is built from TRBV28 and TRBJ2-3; 8 bases fit TRBD2. Germline CDR1 MDHEN, CDR2 SYDVKM. The CDR3 sequence is 14 residues long. Trimming took 10 bases from V and 3 from J; bases not matched to a gene: 9. CDR3 DNA: TGTGCCACCCACGCCGGCGGGAGGACAGATACGCAGTATTTT. Translated, it gives CATHAGGRTDTQYF. Variable domain in full (rest from reference TRBV28 and TRBJ2-3): DVKVTQSSRYLVKRTGEKVFLECVQDMDHENMFWYRQDPGLGLRLIYFSYDVKMKEKGDIPEGYSVSREKKERFSLILESASTNQTSMYLCATHAGGRTDTQYFGPGTRLTVL.

The chain uses TRBV7-6 and TRBJ1-3; D uncertain. There are 15 residues in the CDR3. V was cut by 1 base and J by 2 bases, with 9 bases left in between. Per the germline V gene, CDR1 is SGHVS and CDR2 is FNYEAQ. CDR3 nucleotide sequence: TGTGCCAGCAGCTTAGGCCGGTCTGCTGGAAACACCATATATTTT. It yields the protein CASSLGRSAGNTIYF.

The chain combines TRBV9 with TRBJ2-7, with TRBD1 identical over 9 bases. Trimming at V came to 3 bases and at J to 1 base, leaving 8 bases not matched to a gene. The CDR3 consists of 16 residues. Per germline, CDR1 SGDLS and CDR2 YYNGEE. The CDR3 bases are TGTGCCAGCAGCGCGAGGGACAGGGTTATGTCCTACGAGCAGTACGTC. Its protein is CASSARDRVMSYEQYV.